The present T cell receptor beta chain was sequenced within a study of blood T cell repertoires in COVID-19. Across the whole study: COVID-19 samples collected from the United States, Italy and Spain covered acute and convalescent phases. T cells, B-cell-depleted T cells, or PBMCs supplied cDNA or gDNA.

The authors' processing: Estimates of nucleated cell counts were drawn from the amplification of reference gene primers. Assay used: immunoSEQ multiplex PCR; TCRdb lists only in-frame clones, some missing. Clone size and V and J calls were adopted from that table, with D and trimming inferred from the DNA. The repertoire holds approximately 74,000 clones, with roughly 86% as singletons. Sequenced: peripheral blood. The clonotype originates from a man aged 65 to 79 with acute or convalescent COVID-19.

The CDR3 loop is CASSQELVGQGGSPLHF. The DNA of the CDR3 is TGCGCCAGCAGCCAAGAACTAGTGGGACAGGGAGGGTCACCCCTCCACTTT. V and J are TRBV4-3 and TRBJ1-6; 9 nucleotides match TRBD1. There are 17 residues in the CDR3. Germline trimming cut 0 bases from V and 10 bases from J; bases unmatched to any gene: 10. Germline loops: CDR1 LGHNA, CDR2 YSLEER.